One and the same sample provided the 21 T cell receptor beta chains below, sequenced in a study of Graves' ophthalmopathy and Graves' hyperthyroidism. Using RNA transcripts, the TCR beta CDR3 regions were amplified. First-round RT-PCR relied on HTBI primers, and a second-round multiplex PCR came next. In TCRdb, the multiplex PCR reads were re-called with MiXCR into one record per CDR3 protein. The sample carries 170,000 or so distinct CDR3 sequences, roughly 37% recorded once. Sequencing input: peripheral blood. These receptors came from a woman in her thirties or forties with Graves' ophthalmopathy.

The CDR3 loop is CASSPKGNTEAFF. The CDR3, as DNA: TGTGCCAGCAGCCCCAAAGGGAACACTGAAGCTTTCTTT. The genes are TRBV7-2 and TRBJ1-1; no clear D. The germline V gene has CDR1 SGHTA and CDR2 FQGNSA. The CDR3 length is 13 residues. The V end was cut by 5 bases, the J end by 1 base, with 8 bases between.

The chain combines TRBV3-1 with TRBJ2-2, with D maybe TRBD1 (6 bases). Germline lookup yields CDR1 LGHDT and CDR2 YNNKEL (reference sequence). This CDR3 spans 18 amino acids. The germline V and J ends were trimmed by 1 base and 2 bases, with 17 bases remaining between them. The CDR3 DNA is TGTGCCAGCAGCCAAGGCCACTTAAGGGGGAGCAACACCGGGGAGCTGTTTTTT. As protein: CASSQGHLRGSNTGELFF.

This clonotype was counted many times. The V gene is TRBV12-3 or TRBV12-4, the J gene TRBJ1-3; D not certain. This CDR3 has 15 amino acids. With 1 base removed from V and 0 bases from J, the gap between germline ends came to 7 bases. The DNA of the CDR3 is TGTGCCAGCAGTTTAGGAGCGCTCTCTGGAAACACCATATATTTT. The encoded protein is CASSLGALSGNTIYF.

The CDR3 coding sequence is TGTGCCAGCAGCTTAAGGGAAGGGGACACTGAAGCTTTCTTT. Protein product: CASSLREGDTEAFF. The chain employs TRBV7-2 and TRBJ1-1; D is possibly TRBD1 (5 bases). Per germline, CDR1 SGHTA and CDR2 FQGNSA. This CDR3 is built from 14 residues. V dropped 2 bases and J dropped 3 bases, with 10 bases sitting between them.

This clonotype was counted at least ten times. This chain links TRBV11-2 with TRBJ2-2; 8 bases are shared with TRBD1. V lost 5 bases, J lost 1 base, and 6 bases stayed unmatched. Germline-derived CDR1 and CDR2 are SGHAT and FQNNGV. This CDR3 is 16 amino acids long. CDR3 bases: TGTGCCAGCAGCCAGCTTGGACAGGGGAACACCGGGGAGCTGTTTTTT. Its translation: CASSQLGQGNTGELFF.

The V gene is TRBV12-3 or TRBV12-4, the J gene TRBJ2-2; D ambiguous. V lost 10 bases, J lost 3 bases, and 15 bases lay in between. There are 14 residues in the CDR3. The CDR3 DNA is TGTGCCACAGGAGCGTTGTCCGACACCGGGGAGCTGTTTTTT. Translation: CATGALSDTGELFF.

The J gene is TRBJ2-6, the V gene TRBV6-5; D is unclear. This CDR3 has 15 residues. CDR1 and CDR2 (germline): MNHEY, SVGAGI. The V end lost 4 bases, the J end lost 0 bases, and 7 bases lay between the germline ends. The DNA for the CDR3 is TGTGCCAGCAGTTGGGCCGACTCTGGGGCCAACGTCCTGACTTTC. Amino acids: CASSWADSGANVLTF.

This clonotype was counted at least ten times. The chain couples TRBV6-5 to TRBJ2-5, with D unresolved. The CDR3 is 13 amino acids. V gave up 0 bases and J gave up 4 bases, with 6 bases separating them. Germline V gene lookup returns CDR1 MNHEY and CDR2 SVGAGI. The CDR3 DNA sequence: TGTGCCAGCAGTTACTCGGGCATAGAGACCCAGTACTTC. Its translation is CASSYSGIETQYF.

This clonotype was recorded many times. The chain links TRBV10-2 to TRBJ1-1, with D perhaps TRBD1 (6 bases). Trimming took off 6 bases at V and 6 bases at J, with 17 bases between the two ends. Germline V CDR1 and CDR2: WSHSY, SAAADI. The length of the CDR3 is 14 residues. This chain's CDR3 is CASRVRDINAEAFF. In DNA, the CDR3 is TGCGCCAGCAGAGTAAGGGACATTAATGCTGAAGCTTTCTTT.

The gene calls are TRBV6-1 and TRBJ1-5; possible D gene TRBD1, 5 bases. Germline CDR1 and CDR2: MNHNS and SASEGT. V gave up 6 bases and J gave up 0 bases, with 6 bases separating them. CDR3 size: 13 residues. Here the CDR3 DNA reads TGTGCCAGCAGGGACAATAGCAATCAGCCCCAGCATTTT. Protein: CASRDNSNQPQHF.

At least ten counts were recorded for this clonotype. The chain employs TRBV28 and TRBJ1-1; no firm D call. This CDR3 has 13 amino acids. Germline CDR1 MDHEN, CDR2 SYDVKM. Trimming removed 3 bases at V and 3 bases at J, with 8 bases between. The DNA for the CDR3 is TGTGCCAGCAGTTTTCCCCGGGACACTGAAGCTTTCTTT. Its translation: CASSFPRDTEAFF.

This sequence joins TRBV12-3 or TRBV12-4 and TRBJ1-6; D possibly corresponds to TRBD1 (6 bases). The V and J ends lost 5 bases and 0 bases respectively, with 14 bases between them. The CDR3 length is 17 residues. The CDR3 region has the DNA TGTGCCAGCAGTCGCGGACAGCCGAGCTCCTATAATTCACCCCTCCACTTT. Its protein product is CASSRGQPSSYNSPLHF.

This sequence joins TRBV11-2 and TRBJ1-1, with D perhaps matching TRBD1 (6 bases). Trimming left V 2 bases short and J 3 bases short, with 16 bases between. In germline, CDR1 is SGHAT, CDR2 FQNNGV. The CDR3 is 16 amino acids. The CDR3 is CASSLILTEGDTEAFF. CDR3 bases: TGTGCCAGCAGCTTAATCTTGACGGAGGGGGACACTGAAGCTTTCTTT.

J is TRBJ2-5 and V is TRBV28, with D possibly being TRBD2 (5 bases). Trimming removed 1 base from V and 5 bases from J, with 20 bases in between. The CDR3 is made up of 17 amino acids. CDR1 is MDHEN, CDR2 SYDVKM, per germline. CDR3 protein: CASSLSIGRLRRETQYF. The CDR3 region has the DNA TGTGCCAGCAGTTTATCCATTGGCCGACTCAGGAGGGAGACCCAGTACTTC. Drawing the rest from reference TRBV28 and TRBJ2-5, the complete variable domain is DVKVTQSSRYLVKRTGEKVFLECVQDMDHENMFWYRQDPGLGLRLIYFSYDVKMKEKGDIPEGYSVSREKKERFSLILESASTNQTSMYLCASSLSIGRLRRETQYFGPGTRLLVL.

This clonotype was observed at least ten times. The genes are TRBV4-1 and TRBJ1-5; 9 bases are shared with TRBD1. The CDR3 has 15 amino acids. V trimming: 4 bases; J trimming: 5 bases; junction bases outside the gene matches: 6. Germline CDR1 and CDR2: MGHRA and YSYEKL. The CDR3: CASSRGGQGYQPQHF. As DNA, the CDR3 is TGCGCCAGCAGCCGAGGGGGACAGGGTTATCAGCCCCAGCATTTT.

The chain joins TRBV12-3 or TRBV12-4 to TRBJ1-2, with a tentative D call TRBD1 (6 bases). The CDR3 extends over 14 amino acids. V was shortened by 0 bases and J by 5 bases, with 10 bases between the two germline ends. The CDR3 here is CASSLAQGFYGYTF. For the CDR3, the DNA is TGTGCCAGCAGTTTAGCGCAGGGGTTTTATGGCTACACCTTC.

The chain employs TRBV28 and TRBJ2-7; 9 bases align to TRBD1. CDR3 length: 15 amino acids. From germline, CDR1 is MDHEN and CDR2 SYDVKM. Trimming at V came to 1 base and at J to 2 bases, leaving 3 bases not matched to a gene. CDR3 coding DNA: TGTGCCAGCAGTTTATTTGGGACAGGGCCCTACGAGCAGTACTTC. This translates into CASSLFGTGPYEQYF.

The CDR3 nucleotides read TGTGCCAGCAGTTACTCGTGGGGGCAGGGTGAAGCTTTCTTT. This gives the protein CASSYSWGQGEAFF. This chain links TRBV6-2 or TRBV6-3 with TRBJ1-1, with D possibly being TRBD1 (6 bases). This CDR3 region has 14 residues. The V gene lost 0 bases and the J gene lost 7 bases, with 12 bases spanning the gap. The germline V gene encodes CDR1 MNHEY and CDR2 SVGEGT.

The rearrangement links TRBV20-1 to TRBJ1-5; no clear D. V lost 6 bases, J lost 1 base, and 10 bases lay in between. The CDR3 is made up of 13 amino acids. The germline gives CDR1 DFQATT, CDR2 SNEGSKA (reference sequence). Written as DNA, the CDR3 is TGCAGTGCCAACACTATAAGCAATCAGCCCCAGCATTTT. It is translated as CSANTISNQPQHF.

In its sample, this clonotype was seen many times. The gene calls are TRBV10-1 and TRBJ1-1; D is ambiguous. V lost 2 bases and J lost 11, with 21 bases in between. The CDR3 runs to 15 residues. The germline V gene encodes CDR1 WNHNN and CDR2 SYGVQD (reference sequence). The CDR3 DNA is TGCGCCAGCAGTGAGGGTCCGCGTCAAGCCTTGGGGGCTTTCTTT. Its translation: CASSEGPRQALGAFF.

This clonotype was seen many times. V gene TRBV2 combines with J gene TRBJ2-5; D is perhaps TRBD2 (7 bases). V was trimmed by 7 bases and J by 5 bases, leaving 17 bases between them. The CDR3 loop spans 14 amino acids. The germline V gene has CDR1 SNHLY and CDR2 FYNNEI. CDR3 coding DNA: TGTGCCAGCAACGCCGCGGGGGCGTGGGAGACCCAGTACTTC. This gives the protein CASNAAGAWETQYF.